This TCR beta chain emerged from a study of PD-1 blockade in classical Hodgkin lymphoma. About the study: Patients were administered nivolumab (3 mg/kg intravenously) every 2 weeks. Broader study findings: While CD8+ TCR diversity did not rise significantly by C4D1, CD4+ TCR diversity did. Patients who responded completely had about the same baseline diversity as newly diagnosed patients.

Losses at the gene ends were 4 bases for V and 8 bases for J; bases not matched to a gene: 17. The germline gives CDR1 SGHNT, CDR2 YYREEE (reference sequence). There are 16 residues in the CDR3. Each patient relapsed following autologous stem cell transplantation, and prior brentuximab vedotin exposure differed. Patients showed best responses of complete response, partial response or progressive disease. Libraries were prepared by immunoSEQ multiplex PCR; TCRdb keeps only in-frame clonotypes and omits some of them. The sample contains some 25,000 clones, 80% of which appear only once. As for this clone: What it recognizes is unknown.

The chain joins TRBV5-4 to TRBJ1-2; 7 nucleotides align to TRBD1. The material was peripheral blood mononuclear cells (PBMCs), obtained at baseline. This receptor was identified in a human donor with classical Hodgkin lymphoma. In DNA form, the CDR3 reads TGTGCCAGCAGCCGACCCGAACAGGGGAGGCGTGAAGGCTACACCTTC. This codes for CASSRPEQGRREGYTF. Filled out from reference TRBV5-4 and TRBJ1-2, the complete variable domain reads ETGVTQSPTHLIKTRGQQVTLRCSSQSGHNTVSWYQQALGQGPQFIFQYYREEENGRGNFPPRFSGLQFPNYSSELNVNALELDDSALYLCASSRPEQGRREGYTFGSGTRLTVV.